The rows below give T cell receptor beta chains drawn from one sample of a study of blood T cell repertoires in COVID-19. Data came from immunoSEQ multiplex PCR; TCRdb stores just in-frame clones and leaves some out. The sample has 40,000 to 55,000 clones; nearly 80% are singletons. The specimen was peripheral blood. All receptors come from a man between 65 and 85 years old with acute or convalescent COVID-19. CDR3s include the opening cysteine and the closing phenylalanine or tryptophan. D genes are given only for firm matches. Size values are once, few and many counts, or a class for expanded clones, and some rows have none.

V	size	J	D	CDR3	DNA
TRBV4-1	-	TRBJ1-5	TRBD1	CASSLTGVPNQPQHF	TGCGCCAGCAGCCTTACAGGGGTCCCCAATCAGCCCCAGCATTTT
TRBV7-8	-	TRBJ2-2	TRBD2	CASSVPGLAVNTGELFF	TGTGCCAGCAGCGTACCGGGACTAGCGGTTAACACCGGGGAGCTGTTTTTT
TRBV6-4	few	TRBJ2-1	-	CASSDRRHNEQFF	TGTGCCAGCAGTGACCGGCGGCACAATGAGCAGTTCTTC
TRBV7-3	-	TRBJ2-1	TRBD2	CASSLYTSGGSGEQFF	TGTGCCAGCAGCTTATATACTAGCGGGGGATCAGGTGAGCAGTTCTTC
TRBV27	-	TRBJ2-4	TRBD1	CASSQGARAKNIQYF	TGTGCCAGCTCACAGGGGGCTAGGGCCAAAAACATTCAGTACTTC
TRBV4-3	-	TRBJ2-1	-	CASSQESLYNEQFF	TGCGCCAGCAGCCAAGAATCCCTTTACAATGAGCAGTTCTTC
TRBV7-3	-	TRBJ2-3	TRBD2	CASSLLAANTDTQYF	TGTGCCAGCAGCTTACTAGCGGCCAACACAGATACGCAGTATTTT
TRBV14	-	TRBJ1-2	-	CASSLHQEWNYGYTF	TGTGCCAGCAGCCTGCATCAGGAATGGAACTATGGCTACACCTTC
TRBV12-5	-	TRBJ1-5	-	CASALQGYQPQHF	TGTGCTAGTGCTTTACAGGGCTATCAGCCCCAGCATTTT
TRBV6-2/TRBV6-3	-	TRBJ1-2	TRBD1	CASSYSPGGKGYTF	TGTGCCAGCAGTTACTCGCCAGGGGGGAAGGGCTACACCTTC
TRBV6-2/TRBV6-3	-	TRBJ2-3	TRBD2	CASSYEGLTSTDTQYF	TGTGCCAGCAGTTACGAGGGACTAACCTCGACAGATACGCAGTATTTT
TRBV21-1	-	TRBJ1-1	-	CASSKVKTDFRLEAFF	TGTGCCAGCAGCAAAGTAAAGACAGACTTCCGACTTGAAGCTTTCTTT
TRBV6-2/TRBV6-3	-	TRBJ1-1	TRBD1	CASSYRTGNTEAFF	TGTGCCAGCAGTTACAGGACAGGGAACACTGAAGCTTTCTTT
TRBV7-3	-	TRBJ2-5	-	CASSPGTAQETQYF	TGTGCCAGCAGCCCCGGGACTGCTCAAGAGACCCAGTACTTC
TRBV6-5	-	TRBJ1-6	TRBD1	CASSDRVLNSPLHF	TGTGCCAGCAGCGACAGGGTCCTGAATTCACCCCTCCACTTT
TRBV4-1	-	TRBJ2-5	-	CASSPGQTLSETQYF	TGCGCCAGCAGCCCGGGACAAACTCTTTCAGAGACCCAGTACTTC
TRBV4-1	-	TRBJ1-6	TRBD1	CASSQGLRDRYNSPLHF	TGCGCCAGCAGCCAAGGCCTCCGGGACAGATATAATTCACCCCTCCACTTT
TRBV6-2/TRBV6-3	-	TRBJ2-7	-	CASSGTGRTREQYF	TGTGCCAGCAGTGGAACAGGGAGAACGAGGGAGCAGTACTTC
TRBV5-1	-	TRBJ2-1	TRBD1	CASSLGTGVDEQFF	TGCGCCAGCAGCTTGGGGACAGGGGTTGATGAGCAGTTCTTC
TRBV9	-	TRBJ1-3	-	CASSLEVVPGNTIYF	TGTGCCAGCAGCCTTGAGGTGGTCCCTGGAAACACCATATATTTT
TRBV7-2	once	TRBJ2-1	TRBD2	CASSPASGGQVYNEQFF	TGTGCCAGCAGCCCAGCGAGCGGGGGGCAGGTCTACAATGAGCAGTTCTTC
TRBV2	-	TRBJ2-7	TRBD1	CASKRGTGISEQYF	TGTGCCAGCAAAAGGGGGACAGGGATAAGCGAGCAGTACTTC
TRBV7-3	-	TRBJ1-1	TRBD1	CASSLSLIGSRGRTEAFF	TGTGCCAGCAGCTTAAGTTTAATAGGCAGCAGGGGGCGGACTGAAGCTTTCTTT
TRBV6-5	-	TRBJ2-7	TRBD2	CASRVAARGFNEQYF	TGTGCCAGCAGGGTAGCAGCGCGGGGGTTCAACGAGCAGTACTTC
TRBV3-1/TRBV3-2	-	TRBJ1-2	TRBD1	CASSRGQGARGSYGYTF	TGTGCCAGCAGCCGAGGACAGGGGGCAAGAGGAAGCTATGGCTACACCTTC
TRBV18	-	TRBJ2-7	TRBD1	CASSPGQGGGYEQYF	TGTGCCAGCTCACCAGGACAGGGTGGAGGATACGAGCAGTACTTC
TRBV12-3/TRBV12-4	many	TRBJ1-2	TRBD1	CASSPDRFYGYTF	TGTGCCAGCAGCCCGGACAGGTTCTATGGCTACACCTTC
TRBV4-1	-	TRBJ1-2	-	CASSQGQLYGYTF	TGCGCCAGCAGCCAAGGGCAGTTATATGGCTACACCTTC
TRBV5-5	-	TRBJ2-7	-	CASSATGLPYYEQYF	TGTGCCAGCAGCGCGACAGGACTCCCGTACTACGAGCAGTACTTC
TRBV11-2	few	TRBJ1-1	-	CASSFQQGRTEAFF	TGTGCCAGCAGCTTTCAACAGGGAAGGACTGAAGCTTTCTTT
TRBV28	-	TRBJ1-1	-	CASSSTFGVADTEAFF	TGTGCCAGCAGTTCGACCTTCGGGGTGGCGGACACTGAAGCTTTCTTT
TRBV4-1	few	TRBJ1-5	-	CASSQEGLTGNQPQHF	TGCGCCAGCAGCCAAGAGGGCCTGACGGGCAATCAGCCCCAGCATTTT
TRBV6-2/TRBV6-3	-	TRBJ2-5	-	CASSRRQVQETQYF	TGTGCCAGCAGCCGTCGACAGGTCCAAGAGACCCAGTACTTC
TRBV5-1	many	TRBJ2-5	TRBD2	CASSLGTRQETQYF	TGCGCCAGCAGCTTGGGGACTAGACAAGAGACCCAGTACTTC
TRBV7-6	few	TRBJ2-2	TRBD1	CASSPLQGTGGELFF	TGTGCCAGCAGCCCATTACAGGGGACCGGCGGGGAGCTGTTTTTT
TRBV7-2	-	TRBJ1-5	-	CASSLGAAFNQPQHF	TGTGCCAGCAGCTTAGGGGCAGCATTCAATCAGCCCCAGCATTTT
TRBV7-2	-	TRBJ2-5	TRBD2	CASSYGGAGETQYF	TGTGCCAGCAGCTACGGGGGGGCTGGAGAGACCCAGTACTTC
TRBV5-4	-	TRBJ1-6	TRBD1	CASSSGTGSNSPLHF	TGTGCCAGCAGTTCTGGGACAGGCAGTAATTCACCCCTCCACTTT
TRBV7-3	-	TRBJ2-2	TRBD1	CASSLTDRETGELFF	TGTGCCAGCAGCTTAACGGACAGGGAAACCGGGGAGCTGTTTTTT
TRBV6-4	-	TRBJ2-3	-	CASSDWGGSTDTQYF	TGTGCCAGCAGTGACTGGGGCGGTTCCACAGATACGCAGTATTTT
TRBV5-5	-	TRBJ1-2	-	CASSLDGAGNYGYTF	TGTGCCAGCAGCTTGGACGGGGCGGGAAACTATGGCTACACCTTC
TRBV11-2	few	TRBJ1-2	TRBD1	CASSSGTVNYGYTF	TGTGCCAGCAGCTCAGGGACAGTTAACTATGGCTACACCTTC
TRBV19	few	TRBJ1-6	-	CASSEQNSPLHF	TGTGCCAGTAGTGAACAGAATTCACCCCTCCACTTT
TRBV10-3	once	TRBJ1-1	TRBD1	CAISERVTGVGDTEAFF	TGTGCCATCAGTGAGAGGGTGACAGGGGTGGGTGACACTGAAGCTTTCTTT
TRBV2	few	TRBJ2-2	-	CASRNGGNTGELFF	TGTGCCAGCAGGAACGGGGGGAACACCGGGGAGCTGTTTTTT
TRBV23-1	-	TRBJ2-7	TRBD2	CASSPRSGTNPYEQYF	TGCGCCAGCAGTCCGAGGAGCGGGACTAACCCGTACGAGCAGTACTTC